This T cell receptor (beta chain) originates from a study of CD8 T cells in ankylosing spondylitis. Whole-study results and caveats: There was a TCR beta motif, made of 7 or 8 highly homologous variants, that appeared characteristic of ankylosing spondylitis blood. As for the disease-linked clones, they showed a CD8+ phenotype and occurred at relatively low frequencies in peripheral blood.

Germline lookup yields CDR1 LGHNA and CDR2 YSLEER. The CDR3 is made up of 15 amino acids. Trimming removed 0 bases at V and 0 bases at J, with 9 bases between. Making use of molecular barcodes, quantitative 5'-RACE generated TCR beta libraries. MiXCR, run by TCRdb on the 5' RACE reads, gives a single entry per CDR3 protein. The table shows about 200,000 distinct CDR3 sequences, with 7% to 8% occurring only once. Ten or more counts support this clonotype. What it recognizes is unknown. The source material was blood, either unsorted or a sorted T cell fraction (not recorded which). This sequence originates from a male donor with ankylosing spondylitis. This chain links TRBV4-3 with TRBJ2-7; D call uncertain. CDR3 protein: CASSQDASRSYEQYF. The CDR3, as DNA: TGCGCCAGCAGCCAAGACGCCTCCCGCTCCTACGAGCAGTACTTC.